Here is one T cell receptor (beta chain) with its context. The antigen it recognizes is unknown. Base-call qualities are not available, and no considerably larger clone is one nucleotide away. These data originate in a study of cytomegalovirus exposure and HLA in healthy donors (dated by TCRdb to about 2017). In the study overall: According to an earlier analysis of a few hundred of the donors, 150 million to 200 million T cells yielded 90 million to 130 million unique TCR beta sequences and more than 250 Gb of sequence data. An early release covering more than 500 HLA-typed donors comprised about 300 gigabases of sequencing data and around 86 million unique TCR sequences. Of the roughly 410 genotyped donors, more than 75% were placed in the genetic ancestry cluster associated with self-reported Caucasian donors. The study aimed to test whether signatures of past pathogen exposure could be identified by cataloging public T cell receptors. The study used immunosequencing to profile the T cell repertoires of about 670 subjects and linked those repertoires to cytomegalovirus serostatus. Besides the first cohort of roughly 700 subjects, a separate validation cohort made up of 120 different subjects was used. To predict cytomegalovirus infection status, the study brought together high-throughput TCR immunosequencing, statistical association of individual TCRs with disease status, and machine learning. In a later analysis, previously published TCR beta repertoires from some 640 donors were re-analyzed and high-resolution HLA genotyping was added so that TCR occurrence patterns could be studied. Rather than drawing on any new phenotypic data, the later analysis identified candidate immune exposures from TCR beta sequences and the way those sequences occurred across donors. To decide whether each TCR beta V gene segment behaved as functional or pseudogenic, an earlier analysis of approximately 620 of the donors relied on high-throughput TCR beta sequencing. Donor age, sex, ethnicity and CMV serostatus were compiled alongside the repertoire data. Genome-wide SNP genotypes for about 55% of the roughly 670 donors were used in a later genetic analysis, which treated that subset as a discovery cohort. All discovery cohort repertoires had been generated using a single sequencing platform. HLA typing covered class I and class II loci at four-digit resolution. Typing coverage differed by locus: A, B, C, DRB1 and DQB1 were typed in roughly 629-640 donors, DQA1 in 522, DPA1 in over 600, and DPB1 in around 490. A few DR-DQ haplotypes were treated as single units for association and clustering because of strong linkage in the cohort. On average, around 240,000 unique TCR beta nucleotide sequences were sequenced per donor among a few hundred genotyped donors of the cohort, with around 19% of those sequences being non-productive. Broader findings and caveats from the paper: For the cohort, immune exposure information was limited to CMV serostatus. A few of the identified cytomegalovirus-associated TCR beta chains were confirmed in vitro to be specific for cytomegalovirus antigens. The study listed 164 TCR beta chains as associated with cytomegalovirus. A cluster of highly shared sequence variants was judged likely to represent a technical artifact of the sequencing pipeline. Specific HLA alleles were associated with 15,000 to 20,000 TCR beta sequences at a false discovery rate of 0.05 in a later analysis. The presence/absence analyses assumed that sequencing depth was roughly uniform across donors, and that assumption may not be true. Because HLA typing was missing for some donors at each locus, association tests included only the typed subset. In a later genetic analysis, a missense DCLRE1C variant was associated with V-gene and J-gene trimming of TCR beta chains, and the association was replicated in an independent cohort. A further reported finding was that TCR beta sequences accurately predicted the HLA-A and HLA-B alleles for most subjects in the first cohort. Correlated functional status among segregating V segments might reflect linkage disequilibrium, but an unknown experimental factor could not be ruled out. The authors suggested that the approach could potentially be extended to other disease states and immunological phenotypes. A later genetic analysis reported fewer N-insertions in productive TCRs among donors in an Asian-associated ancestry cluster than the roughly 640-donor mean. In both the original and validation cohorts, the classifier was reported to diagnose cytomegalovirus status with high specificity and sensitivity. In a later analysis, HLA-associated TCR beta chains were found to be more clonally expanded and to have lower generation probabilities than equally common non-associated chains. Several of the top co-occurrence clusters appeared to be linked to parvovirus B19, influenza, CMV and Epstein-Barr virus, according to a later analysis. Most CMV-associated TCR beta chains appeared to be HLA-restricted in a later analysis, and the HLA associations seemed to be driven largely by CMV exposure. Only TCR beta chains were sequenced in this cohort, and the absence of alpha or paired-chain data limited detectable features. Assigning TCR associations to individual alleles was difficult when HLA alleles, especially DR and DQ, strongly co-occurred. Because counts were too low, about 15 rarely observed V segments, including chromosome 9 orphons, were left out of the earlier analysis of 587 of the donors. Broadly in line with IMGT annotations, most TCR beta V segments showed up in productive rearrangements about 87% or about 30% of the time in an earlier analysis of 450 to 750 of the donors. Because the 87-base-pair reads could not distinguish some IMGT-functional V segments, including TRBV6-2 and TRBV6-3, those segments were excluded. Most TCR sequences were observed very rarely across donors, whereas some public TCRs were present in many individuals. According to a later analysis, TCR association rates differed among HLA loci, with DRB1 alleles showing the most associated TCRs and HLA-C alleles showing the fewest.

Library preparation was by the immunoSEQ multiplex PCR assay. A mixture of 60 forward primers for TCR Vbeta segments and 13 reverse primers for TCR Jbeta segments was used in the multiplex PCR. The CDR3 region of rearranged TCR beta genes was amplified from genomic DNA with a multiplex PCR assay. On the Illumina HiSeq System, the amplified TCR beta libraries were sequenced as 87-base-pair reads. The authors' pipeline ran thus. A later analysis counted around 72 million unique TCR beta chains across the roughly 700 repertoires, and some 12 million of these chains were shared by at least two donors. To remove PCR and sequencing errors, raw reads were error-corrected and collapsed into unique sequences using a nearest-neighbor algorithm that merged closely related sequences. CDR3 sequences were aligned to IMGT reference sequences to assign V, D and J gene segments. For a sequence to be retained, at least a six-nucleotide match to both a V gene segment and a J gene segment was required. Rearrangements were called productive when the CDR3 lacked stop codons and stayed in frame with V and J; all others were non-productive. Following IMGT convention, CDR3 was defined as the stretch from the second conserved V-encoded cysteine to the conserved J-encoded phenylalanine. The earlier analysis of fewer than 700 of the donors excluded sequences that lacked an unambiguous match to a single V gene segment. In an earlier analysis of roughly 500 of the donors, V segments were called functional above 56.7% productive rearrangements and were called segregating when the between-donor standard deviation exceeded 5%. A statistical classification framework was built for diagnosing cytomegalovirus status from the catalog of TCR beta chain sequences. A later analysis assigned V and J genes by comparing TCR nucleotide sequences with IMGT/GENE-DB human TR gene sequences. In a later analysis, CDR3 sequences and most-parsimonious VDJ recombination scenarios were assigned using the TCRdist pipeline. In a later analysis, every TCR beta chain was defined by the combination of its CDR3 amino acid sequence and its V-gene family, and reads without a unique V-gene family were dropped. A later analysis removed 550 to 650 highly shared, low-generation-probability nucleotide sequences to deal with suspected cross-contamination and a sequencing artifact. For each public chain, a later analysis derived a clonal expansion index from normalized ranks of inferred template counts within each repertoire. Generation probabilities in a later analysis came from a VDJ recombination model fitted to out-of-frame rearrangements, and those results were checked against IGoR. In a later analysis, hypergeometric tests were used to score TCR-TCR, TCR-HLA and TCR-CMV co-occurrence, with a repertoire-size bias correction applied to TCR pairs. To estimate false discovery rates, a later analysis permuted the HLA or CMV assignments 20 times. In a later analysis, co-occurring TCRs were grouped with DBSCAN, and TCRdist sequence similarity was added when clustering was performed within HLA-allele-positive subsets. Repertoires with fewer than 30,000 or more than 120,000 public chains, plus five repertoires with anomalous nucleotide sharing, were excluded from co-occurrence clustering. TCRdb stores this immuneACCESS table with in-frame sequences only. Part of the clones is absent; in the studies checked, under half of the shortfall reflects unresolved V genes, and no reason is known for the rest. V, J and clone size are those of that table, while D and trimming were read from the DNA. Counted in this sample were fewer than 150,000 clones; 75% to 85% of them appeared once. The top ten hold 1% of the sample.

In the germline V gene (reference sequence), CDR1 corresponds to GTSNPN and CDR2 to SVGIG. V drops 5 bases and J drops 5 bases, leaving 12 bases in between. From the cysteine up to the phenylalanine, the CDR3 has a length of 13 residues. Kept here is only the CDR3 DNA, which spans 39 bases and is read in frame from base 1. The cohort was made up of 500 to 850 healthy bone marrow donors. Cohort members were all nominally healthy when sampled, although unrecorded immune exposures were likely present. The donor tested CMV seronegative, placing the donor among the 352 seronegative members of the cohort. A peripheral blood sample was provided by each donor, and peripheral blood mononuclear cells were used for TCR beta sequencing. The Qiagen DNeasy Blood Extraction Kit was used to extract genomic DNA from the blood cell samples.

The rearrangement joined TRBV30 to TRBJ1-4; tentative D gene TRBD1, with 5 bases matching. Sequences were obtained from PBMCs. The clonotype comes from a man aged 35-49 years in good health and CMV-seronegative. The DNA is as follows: TGTGCCTGGGCGGGACGGTGGAATGAAAAACTGTTTTTT. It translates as CAWAGRWNEKLFF.